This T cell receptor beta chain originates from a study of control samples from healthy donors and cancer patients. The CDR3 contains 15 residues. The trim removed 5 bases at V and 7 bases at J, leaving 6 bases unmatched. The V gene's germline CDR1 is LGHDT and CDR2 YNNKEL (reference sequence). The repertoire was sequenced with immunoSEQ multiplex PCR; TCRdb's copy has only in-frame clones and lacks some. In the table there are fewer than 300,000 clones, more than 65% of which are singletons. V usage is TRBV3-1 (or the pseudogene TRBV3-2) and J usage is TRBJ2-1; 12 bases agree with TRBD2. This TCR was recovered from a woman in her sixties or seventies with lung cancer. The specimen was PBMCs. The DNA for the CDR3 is TGTGCCAGCAGCGCCCGGACTAGCGGGATTAATGAGCAGTTCTTC. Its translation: CASSARTSGINEQFF.